One and the same sample provided the 26 T cell receptor beta chains below, sequenced in a study of blood T cell repertoires in COVID-19. TCRdb keeps only in-frame clones here, not all; method: immunoSEQ multiplex PCR. The sample has hundreds of thousands of clones, 70% to 90% seen once. Sequencing was performed on peripheral blood. The source of these receptors is a woman between 25 and 40 years old with active or convalescent COVID-19.

V usage is TRBV4-1 and J usage is TRBJ2-1, with TRBD1 matching 12 bases. This CDR3 comprises 14 residues. Germline CDR1 and CDR2: MGHRA and YSYEKL. The V and J ends lost 7 bases and 8 bases, in that order; junction bases with no gene match: 6. The CDR3 protein is CASMKGQGAYEQFF. CDR3 nucleotides: TGCGCCAGCATGAAGGGACAGGGGGCATATGAGCAGTTCTTC.

The chain employs TRBV10-2 and TRBJ2-5, with 7 nucleotides matching TRBD2. The CDR3 runs 14 residues. CDR1 and CDR2 from the germline V gene are WSHSY and SAAADI. Losses at the gene ends were 10 bases for V and 4 bases for J; bases not matched to a gene: 12. CDR3 residues: CAILSGGVTETQYF. The CDR3 DNA is TGCGCCATCCTTTCGGGGGGTGTTACAGAGACCCAGTACTTC.

This clone was counted once. This sequence joins TRBV11-2 and TRBJ1-4; maybe TRBD1 (5 bases). The V gene's germline CDR1 is SGHAT and CDR2 FQNNGV. V gave up 5 bases and J gave up 8 bases, with 15 bases separating them. The CDR3 spans 14 residues. The CDR3 DNA is TGTGCCAGCAGCGCAGGGCAGTATGGAGAAAAACTGTTTTTT. This translates into CASSAGQYGEKLFF.

The CDR3 DNA follows: TGCGCCACCGAGGGGGGGAACACAGATACGCAGTATTTT. Amino acid sequence: CATEGGNTDTQYF. This rearrangement joins TRBV10-2 to TRBJ2-3, with D perhaps TRBD2 (7 bases). Looked up from germline, CDR1 is WSHSY and CDR2 is SAAADI. The germline V and J ends were trimmed by 10 bases and 2 bases, with 13 bases remaining between them. The CDR3 is 13 amino acids.

The genes are TRBV9 and TRBJ2-7, with 8 bases that match TRBD2. The germline gives CDR1 SGDLS, CDR2 YYNGEE. J was trimmed by 2 bases and V by 4 bases; bases with no gene match: 5. This CDR3 is built from 14 residues. CDR3 protein: CASSKTSGTYEQYF. In DNA, the CDR3 is TGTGCCAGCAGCAAAACTAGCGGCACCTACGAGCAGTACTTC.

V usage is TRBV11-2 and J usage is TRBJ1-5; 9 nucleotides agree with TRBD1. CDR1 is SGHAT, CDR2 FQNNGV, per germline. After removal of 4 bases from V and 0 bases from J, the junction contained 7 bases not matched to a gene. The CDR3 runs to 17 residues. CDR3 sequence: CASSWGTGLYSNQPQHF. The CDR3 DNA is TGTGCCAGCAGCTGGGGGACAGGGCTATATAGCAATCAGCCCCAGCATTTT.

The J gene is TRBJ2-5, the V gene TRBV2, with TRBD2 as a possible D gene (6 bases). The ends were cut back, 8 bases at V and 4 bases at J, with 11 bases in the middle. CDR1 is SNHLY, CDR2 FYNNEI, per germline. The CDR3 is 12 residues long. The CDR3 reads CASRLAIETQYF. As DNA, the CDR3 is TGTGCCAGCCGGCTAGCGATAGAGACCCAGTACTTC.

This rearrangement joins TRBV6-2 or TRBV6-3 to TRBJ1-5, with D unresolved. Trimming cost V 4 bases and J 4 bases, with 14 bases left between them. This CDR3 is built from 15 residues. Germline CDR1 and CDR2: MNHEY and SVGEGT. In DNA form, the CDR3 reads TGTGCCAGCAGTTCGGCTGAAGGGAGTAATCAGCCCCAGCATTTT. Protein product: CASSSAEGSNQPQHF.

In this sample, this clone turned up once. The V gene is TRBV7-6, the J gene TRBJ2-5, with 11 bases lining up with TRBD1. The germline V gene encodes CDR1 SGHVS and CDR2 FNYEAQ. The CDR3 sequence is 15 residues long. The V and J ends lost 5 bases and 4 bases, in that order; junction bases with no gene match: 6. The CDR3 loop is CASSRDRGFGETQYF. The CDR3 DNA reads as TGTGCCAGCAGCAGGGACAGGGGGTTCGGAGAGACCCAGTACTTC.

This CDR3 is CASSPRTGGFVGYTF. In nucleotides, the CDR3 is TGTGCCAGCAGTCCCCGGACAGGGGGCTTCGTTGGCTACACCTTC. This chain links TRBV27 with TRBJ1-2, with 11 positions matching TRBD1. Trimming took 5 bases from V and 7 from J; bases not matched to a gene: 9. The CDR3 has 15 amino acids. Germline-derived CDR1 and CDR2 are MNHEY and SMNVEV (reference sequence).

The chain joins TRBV6-6 to TRBJ2-2; TRBD2 matches 12 bases. Germline V gene lookup returns CDR1 MNHNY and CDR2 SVGAGI (reference sequence). The junction had 5 bases not matched to a gene; V was cut back by 6 bases and J by 3 bases. The CDR3 covers 16 residues. CDR3 in amino acids: CASSHGLAGYTGELFF. In DNA, the CDR3 is TGTGCCAGCAGCCACGGACTAGCGGGGTACACCGGGGAGCTGTTTTTT.

The rearrangement uses TRBV11-3 and TRBJ1-3; D not certain. Germline V gene data show CDR1 as SGHNT and CDR2 as YENEEA. Trimming pared 3 bases from V and 4 bases from J, leaving 7 bases between. The length of the CDR3 is 13 residues. Written as DNA, the CDR3 is TGTGCCAGCAGCTTGGTCGGGGGAAACACCATATATTTT. Amino acid sequence: CASSLVGGNTIYF. The whole variable domain, filled in from reference TRBV11-3 and TRBJ1-3, reads EAGVVQSPRYKIIEKKQPVAFWCNPISGHNTLYWYLQNLGQGPELLIRYENEEAVDDSQLPKDRFSAERLKGVDSTLKIQPAELGDSAVYLCASSLVGGNTIYFGEGSWLTVV.

The chain couples TRBV2 to TRBJ2-7; TRBD2 might be the D (5 bases). V lost 6 bases to trimming and J lost 9 bases, with 18 bases between them. Germline-derived CDR1 and CDR2 are SNHLY and FYNNEI. CDR3 length: 13 residues. The CDR3 reads CASRSDGEPGQYF. The CDR3 nucleotides are TGTGCCAGCAGATCCGACGGGGAGCCTGGGCAGTACTTC. Full variable domain (outside the CDR3, taken from reference TRBV2 and TRBJ2-7): EPEVTQTPSHQVTQMGQEVILRCVPISNHLYFYWYRQILGQKVEFLVSFYNNEISEKSEIFDDQFSVERPDGSNFTLKIRSTKLEDSAMYFCASRSDGEPGQYFGPGTRLTVT.

This chain joins TRBV4-2 and TRBJ1-2, with 10 positions matching TRBD1. The ends lost 0 bases at V and 2 bases at J; junction bases unmatched: 9. Germline CDR1 is LGHNA and CDR2 is YNFKEQ. This CDR3 is 18 amino acids long. CDR3 sequence (DNA): TGTGCCAGCAGCCAAGATAGGCGTGGGACAGGGGCGAACTATGGCTACACCTTC. Amino acid sequence: CASSQDRRGTGANYGYTF.

The rearrangement links TRBV4-2 to TRBJ1-2, with 7 bases identical to TRBD1. Per the germline V gene, CDR1 is LGHNA and CDR2 is YNFKEQ. The V segment lost 1 base and the J segment 4 bases; nucleotides outside the gene matches: 12. The length of the CDR3 is 17 residues. The CDR3 coding sequence is TGTGCCAGCAGCCAAGCTAGACAGGGAAATACTTTCTATGGCTACACCTTC. Its translation: CASSQARQGNTFYGYTF.

The chain has TRBV6-5 and TRBJ1-5; a possible D gene is TRBD1 (5 bases). V was shortened by 8 bases and J by 4 bases, with 12 bases between the two germline ends. Germline assignment: CDR1 MNHEY and CDR2 SVGAGI. This CDR3 contains 13 residues. CDR3 region: CASGPTENQPQHF. The CDR3 coding sequence is TGTGCCAGCGGCCCGACAGAGAATCAGCCCCAGCATTTT.

This clone was counted a single time. Different DNA sequences within this sample yield the same CDR3. V usage is TRBV29-1 and J usage is TRBJ1-1; 8 nucleotides line up with TRBD1. From germline, CDR1 is SQVTM and CDR2 ANQGSEA. The V segment lost 6 bases and the J segment 4 bases; nucleotides outside the gene matches: 1. The CDR3 totals 11 residues. The CDR3 nucleotides read TGCAGCGTAGACAGGGGCACTGAAGCTTTCTTT. Protein: CSVDRGTEAFF.

This sequence joins TRBV5-6 and TRBJ2-7; D is ambiguous. This CDR3 region has 13 residues. The germline V gene has CDR1 SGHDT and CDR2 YYEEEE. Trimming left V 1 base short and J 4 bases short, with 9 bases between. CDR3 loop: CASSLWADYEQYF. The CDR3 DNA follows: TGTGCCAGCAGCTTGTGGGCCGATTACGAGCAGTACTTC. The full variable domain, completed using reference TRBV5-6 and TRBJ2-7, is DAGVTQSPTHLIKTRGQQVTLRCSPKSGHDTVSWYQQALGQGPQFIFQYYEEEERQRGNFPDRFSGHQFPNYSSELNVNALLLGDSALYLCASSLWADYEQYFGPGTRLTVT.

This chain uses TRBV4-1 with TRBJ2-7; 7 nucleotides line up with TRBD1. V dropped 1 base and J dropped 2; count of bases not matched to a gene: 5. Germline V lookup: CDR1 MGHRA, CDR2 YSYEKL. This CDR3 spans 15 amino acids. The CDR3 bases are TGCGCCAGCAGCCAAGCCCCGGGACAGACCTACGAGCAGTACTTC. Residues: CASSQAPGQTYEQYF.

V gene TRBV6-5 combines with J gene TRBJ1-1; D not resolved. Looked up from germline, CDR1 is MNHEY and CDR2 is SVGAGI. The V end lost 7 bases, the J end lost 2 bases, and 8 bases lay between the germline ends. The CDR3 is made up of 12 amino acids. CDR3 sequence (DNA): TGTGCCAGCACAGACTTTAACACTGAAGCTTTCTTT. The encoded protein is CASTDFNTEAFF.

The chain combines TRBV7-7 with TRBJ2-5; 9 nucleotides align to TRBD2. Germline-derived CDR1 and CDR2 are SSHAT and FNYEAQ (reference sequence). This CDR3 region has 14 residues. With 5 bases clipped from V and 5 bases from J, the junction kept 6 bases outside the gene matches. The CDR3 is CASSPGLAWETQYF. DNA of the CDR3: TGTGCCAGCAGCCCCGGACTAGCGTGGGAGACCCAGTACTTC.

The rearrangement joins TRBV29-1 to TRBJ2-1, with D possibly being TRBD1 (6 bases). The CDR3 totals 15 residues. CDR1 is SQVTM and CDR2 is ANQGSEA in the germline V gene. Trimming pared 6 bases from V and 0 bases from J, leaving 15 bases between. The CDR3 sequence: CSVRDIRSSYNEQFF. In DNA, the CDR3 is TGCAGCGTCAGGGACATAAGAAGCTCCTACAATGAGCAGTTCTTC.

This clone has more than one count but fewer than ten. The rearrangement links TRBV6-5 to TRBJ1-1; no clear D. The germline CDR1 and CDR2 sequences are MNHEY and SVGAGI. The CDR3 totals 11 residues. Deletions cut 2 bases from V and 10 bases from J, with 8 bases between. The CDR3 sequence: CASSYGLRAFF. In nucleotides, the CDR3 is TGTGCCAGCAGTTACGGACTAAGAGCTTTCTTT.

This clone has only one observation. J is TRBJ2-1 and V is TRBV6-1; no definite D call. This CDR3 is 17 amino acids long. V lost 2 bases and J 0 bases, leaving 14 bases between the germline ends. Germline values: CDR1 MNHNS, CDR2 SASEGT. The CDR3 spells CASSEMSRSVSYNEQFF. In DNA, the CDR3 is TGTGCCAGCAGTGAAATGAGCAGGTCCGTCTCCTACAATGAGCAGTTCTTC.

The rearrangement joins TRBV11-2 to TRBJ1-1, with 8 nucleotides matching TRBD1. Trimming removed 6 bases from V and 4 bases from J; junction bases left unmatched: 7. CDR1 and CDR2 from the germline V gene are SGHAT and FQNNGV. This CDR3 spans 14 amino acids. Here the CDR3 reads CASRGGTGVTEAFF. The CDR3 DNA reads TGTGCCAGCAGGGGAGGGACAGGAGTCACTGAAGCTTTCTTT.

The J gene is TRBJ2-7, the V gene TRBV5-6; 7 bases are a match to TRBD1. Germline CDR1 reads SGHDT; CDR2 reads YYEEEE. J was trimmed by 0 bases and V by 1 base; bases with no gene match: 7. The CDR3 sequence is 16 residues long. CDR3 protein: CASSLSTGIASYEQYF. The CDR3 DNA reads TGTGCCAGCAGCTTGTCGACAGGGATAGCCTCCTACGAGCAGTACTTC. The full variable domain, rest sourced from reference TRBV5-6 and TRBJ2-7, is DAGVTQSPTHLIKTRGQQVTLRCSPKSGHDTVSWYQQALGQGPQFIFQYYEEEERQRGNFPDRFSGHQFPNYSSELNVNALLLGDSALYLCASSLSTGIASYEQYFGPGTRLTVT.